These T cell receptor beta chains were read from a single sample in a study of T-cell reconstitution after alpha-beta-depleted transplantation in children. TCRdb re-called the PCR reads through MiXCR, storing one row per CDR3 protein. This sample carries about 610,000 distinct CDR3 sequences, under 12% of them seen once, and the ten largest clones take less than 5%. The sample in question was PBMCs from the stem cell graft donor, obtained from the stem cell graft. The source is a human donor who donated a stem cell graft to a child with acute myeloid leukemia. CDR3s include the opening cysteine and the closing phenylalanine or tryptophan. Each record gives: CDR3 DNA, CDR3 protein, J gene, V gene, CDR3 length, D gene, clone size. D genes are given only for firm matches. Only part of the rows carry a size: once, few, many, or a class if the clone is expanded.

DNA: TGTGCCATCAGTGTGGGACTAGCGGGGTTGGAGCAGTACTTC; CDR3: CAISVGLAGLEQYF; J: TRBJ2-7; V: TRBV10-3; length: 14; D: TRBD2; size: many
DNA: TGCGCCAGCAGGTACAGGGCGAACACTGAAGCTTTCTTT; CDR3: CASRYRANTEAFF; J: TRBJ1-1; V: TRBV5-1; length: 13; D: -; size: -
DNA: TGCAGCGTTGAAGATCCGACTAGCCCTACCAAATTCTTC; CDR3: CSVEDPTSPTKFF; J: TRBJ2-1; V: TRBV29-1; length: 13; D: TRBD2; size: few
DNA: TGTGCCAGCTCACCAGTTATCGAGAATGAGCAGTTCTTC; CDR3: CASSPVIENEQFF; J: TRBJ2-1; V: TRBV18; length: 13; D: -; size: few
DNA: TGCGCCAGCAGCGATACTAGCGGTAGGGGCAATGAGCAGTTCTTC; CDR3: CASSDTSGRGNEQFF; J: TRBJ2-1; V: TRBV5-1; length: 15; D: TRBD2; size: many
DNA: TGTGCCAGCAGCTTAACGGACAGGGGCCTCGATGAGCAGTTCTTC; CDR3: CASSLTDRGLDEQFF; J: TRBJ2-1; V: TRBV7-9; length: 15; D: TRBD1; size: many
DNA: TGCAGCGTTGGGACAGGGGAGGCCTATGGCTACACCTTC; CDR3: CSVGTGEAYGYTF; J: TRBJ1-2; V: TRBV29-1; length: 13; D: TRBD1; size: many
DNA: TGCAGCGTTGAAAGCGACAGTCCCTACGAGCAGTACTTC; CDR3: CSVESDSPYEQYF; J: TRBJ2-7; V: TRBV29-1; length: 13; D: -; size: -
DNA: TGCAGTGCTAGACCTTACCTACAGGCTAGCGGGAATCCTGGGGCCAACGTCCTGACTTTC; CDR3: CSARPYLQASGNPGANVLTF; J: TRBJ2-6; V: TRBV20-1; length: 20; D: TRBD2; size: few
DNA: TGTGCCAGCAGTCAACTAGCGGGAGCCGGGGAGCTGTTTTTT; CDR3: CASSQLAGAGELFF; J: TRBJ2-2; V: TRBV27; length: 14; D: TRBD2; size: many
DNA: TGCAGTGCTAGAGATACCAGGGGAGACATTCAGTACTTC; CDR3: CSARDTRGDIQYF; J: TRBJ2-4; V: TRBV20-1; length: 13; D: -; size: many
DNA: TGCGCCAGCAGCCAATACGGGACTAGCGCCGCCGAGCAGTACTTC; CDR3: CASSQYGTSAAEQYF; J: TRBJ2-7; V: TRBV4-3; length: 15; D: TRBD2; size: -
DNA: TGTGCCAGCAGTCCCCGGGACAGGCCCGCCTACGAGCAGTACTTC; CDR3: CASSPRDRPAYEQYF; J: TRBJ2-7; V: TRBV6-2/TRBV6-3; length: 15; D: TRBD1; size: few
DNA: TGTGCCAGCAGTTTTCGGCCCGGGAGAATGTTTCGGGTAGGGCAGTTCTTC; CDR3: CASSFRPGRMFRVGQFF; J: TRBJ2-1; V: TRBV12-3/TRBV12-4; length: 17; D: -; size: -
DNA: TGTGCCATCAGTGGACTAGCGGGAGAGACCCAGTACTTC; CDR3: CAISGLAGETQYF; J: TRBJ2-5; V: TRBV10-3; length: 13; D: TRBD2; size: many
DNA: TGCGCCAGCAGCCAAGAGAGGGAGTACAATGAGCAGTTCTTC; CDR3: CASSQEREYNEQFF; J: TRBJ2-1; V: TRBV4-3; length: 14; D: -; size: -
DNA: TGCAGTGCTAGACGCCAGGTCACAGATACGCAGTATTTT; CDR3: CSARRQVTDTQYF; J: TRBJ2-3; V: TRBV20-1; length: 13; D: -; size: few
DNA: TGTGCCAGCCGTGGAGGAGGGGACGGGGAGCTGTTTTTT; CDR3: CASRGGGDGELFF; J: TRBJ2-2; V: TRBV28; length: 13; D: -; size: many
DNA: TGTGCCAGCAGTTACGGCAGGGGCAACTATGGCTACACCTTC; CDR3: CASSYGRGNYGYTF; J: TRBJ1-2; V: TRBV12-3/TRBV12-4; length: 14; D: -; size: -
DNA: TGTGCCAGCAGCTTGGAGCGCGGGAGACTCTACGAGCAGTACTTC; CDR3: CASSLERGRLYEQYF; J: TRBJ2-7; V: TRBV5-5; length: 15; D: TRBD2; size: -
DNA: TGCAGTGCTAGGCCCGGACAGGGAGCGAATCAGCCCCAGCATTTT; CDR3: CSARPGQGANQPQHF; J: TRBJ1-5; V: TRBV20-1; length: 15; D: TRBD1; size: few
DNA: TGTGCCAGCAGTAAAGGACTAGCCAAGGGCCATGAGCAGTTCTTC; CDR3: CASSKGLAKGHEQFF; J: TRBJ2-1; V: TRBV7-9; length: 15; D: TRBD2; size: few
DNA: TGTGCCAGCAGCCCGGGACAGAAAAACTATGGCTACACCTTC; CDR3: CASSPGQKNYGYTF; J: TRBJ1-2; V: TRBV7-6; length: 14; D: TRBD1; size: few
DNA: TGTGCCAGCAGTTTCGTAGCGGGAGGGGGAGAGACCCAGTACTTC; CDR3: CASSFVAGGGETQYF; J: TRBJ2-5; V: TRBV6-5; length: 15; D: TRBD2; size: few
DNA: TGCAGCGTACCTGATTGGACTAGCGGAGAGACCCAGTACTTC; CDR3: CSVPDWTSGETQYF; J: TRBJ2-5; V: TRBV29-1; length: 14; D: TRBD2; size: many
DNA: TGTGCCAGCAGTGAACGTATCCAAGAGACCCAGTACTTC; CDR3: CASSERIQETQYF; J: TRBJ2-5; V: TRBV6-1; length: 13; D: -; size: -
DNA: TGTGCCAGCAGTGAGTTTCACAGGGGGATGTCGACGTCCAATGAGCAGTTCTTC; CDR3: CASSEFHRGMSTSNEQFF; J: TRBJ2-1; V: TRBV6-1; length: 18; D: TRBD1; size: few
DNA: TGCAGCGGACCAACCGAAACAGATACGCAGTATTTT; CDR3: CSGPTETDTQYF; J: TRBJ2-3; V: TRBV20-1; length: 12; D: -; size: few
DNA: TGTGCCAGCAGTACTACATCCTCCGGGGGTACCGATGAGCAGTTCTTC; CDR3: CASSTTSSGGTDEQFF; J: TRBJ2-1; V: TRBV28; length: 16; D: -; size: -
DNA: TGTGCCAGCAGTTTAGCGTCGCTAGCGGGATGGTACAATGAGCAGTTCTTC; CDR3: CASSLASLAGWYNEQFF; J: TRBJ2-1; V: TRBV12-3/TRBV12-4; length: 17; D: TRBD2; size: -
DNA: TGCAGCGTTGTTCCAGATGAGCAGTTCTTC; CDR3: CSVVPDEQFF; J: TRBJ2-1; V: TRBV29-1; length: 10; D: -; size: many
DNA: TGTGCCAGCAGCTCTATGGGCCCTCTCTACGAGCAGTACTTC; CDR3: CASSSMGPLYEQYF; J: TRBJ2-7; V: TRBV7-6; length: 14; D: -; size: many
DNA: TGTGCCAGCAGTTCCCTGGCCATGACTAGCGGACCCTACAATGAGCAGTTCTTC; CDR3: CASSSLAMTSGPYNEQFF; J: TRBJ2-1; V: TRBV12-3/TRBV12-4; length: 18; D: TRBD2; size: few
DNA: TGTGCCAGCAGCTTGATCCTAAACACCGGGGAGCTGTTTTTT; CDR3: CASSLILNTGELFF; J: TRBJ2-2; V: TRBV5-5; length: 14; D: -; size: many
DNA: TGTGCCACCAGTGATTTGTCCGACGAGCAGTACTTC; CDR3: CATSDLSDEQYF; J: TRBJ2-7; V: TRBV24-1; length: 12; D: -; size: many
DNA: TGTGCCAGCAGCAAAGCTCTTCAGGGGGAGCTGTTTTTT; CDR3: CASSKALQGELFF; J: TRBJ2-2; V: TRBV7-3; length: 13; D: -; size: many
DNA: TGCGCCAGCAGCCAGGCGTTAAAGGCCGGGACACGTTACTACGAGCAGTACTTC; CDR3: CASSQALKAGTRYYEQYF; J: TRBJ2-7; V: TRBV4-3; length: 18; D: -; size: -
DNA: TGCAGTGCTGGGAGTGAGGACTTCTACAATGAGCAGTTCTTC; CDR3: CSAGSEDFYNEQFF; J: TRBJ2-1; V: TRBV20-1; length: 14; D: -; size: many
DNA: TGTGCCAGCAGTCTACAGGATGCCCCCTACGAGCAGTACTTC; CDR3: CASSLQDAPYEQYF; J: TRBJ2-7; V: TRBV6-5; length: 14; D: -; size: many
DNA: TGTGCCAGCAGCGTTATCCGGGGGGAAGCTTTCTTT; CDR3: CASSVIRGEAFF; J: TRBJ1-1; V: TRBV12-3/TRBV12-4; length: 12; D: -; size: many
DNA: TGTGCCAGCAGTTACACCGACGGGAGCAGCGGGTATTTT; CDR3: CASSYTDGSSGYF; J: TRBJ2-3; V: TRBV6-2/TRBV6-3; length: 13; D: -; size: many
DNA: TGTGCCAGCAGTTACTCGCAATGGGGGACAGGACGGAGGGAACTGTTTTTT; CDR3: CASSYSQWGTGRRELFF; J: TRBJ1-4; V: TRBV6-5; length: 17; D: TRBD1; size: many
DNA: TGCAGCGCCTCAGGACAGGGGGCTCTAGAGACCCAGTACTTC; CDR3: CSASGQGALETQYF; J: TRBJ2-5; V: TRBV29-1; length: 14; D: TRBD1; size: -
DNA: TGCAGCGTTGACGGGCAGGGAGGGACCGGGGAGCTGTTTTTT; CDR3: CSVDGQGGTGELFF; J: TRBJ2-2; V: TRBV29-1; length: 14; D: TRBD2; size: -
DNA: TGCGCCAGCTCCCAAAGCGGGCCACCCTACGAGCAGTACTTC; CDR3: CASSQSGPPYEQYF; J: TRBJ2-7; V: TRBV5-1; length: 14; D: -; size: few
DNA: TGTGCCAGCAGTTTAAGGGCAAGAGAGGAGACCCAGTACTTC; CDR3: CASSLRAREETQYF; J: TRBJ2-5; V: TRBV28; length: 14; D: -; size: -
DNA: TGTGCCAGCAGCTTACCCAGACTAGCGGGAGGTGGGGCCAACGTCCTGACTTTC; CDR3: CASSLPRLAGGGANVLTF; J: TRBJ2-6; V: TRBV11-2; length: 18; D: TRBD2; size: many
DNA: TGTGCCAGCAGTTACTCTGCGGTTTCTGGGGCCAACGTCCTGACTTTC; CDR3: CASSYSAVSGANVLTF; J: TRBJ2-6; V: TRBV6-2/TRBV6-3; length: 16; D: -; size: few
DNA: TGTGCCAGCAGCTTAGTTGGGGACTACTCTAATGAGCAGTTCTTC; CDR3: CASSLVGDYSNEQFF; J: TRBJ2-1; V: TRBV11-2; length: 15; D: TRBD2; size: few
DNA: TGTGCCAGCAGTGGACAGTCCCACACAGATACGCAGTATTTT; CDR3: CASSGQSHTDTQYF; J: TRBJ2-3; V: TRBV2; length: 14; D: -; size: -
DNA: TGTGCCAGCAGCTTACCCTCAGACAATGAGCAGTTCTTC; CDR3: CASSLPSDNEQFF; J: TRBJ2-1; V: TRBV7-9; length: 13; D: -; size: many
DNA: TGCAGCGTCGTCGACAGGGCCCTGAACACTGAAGCTTTCTTT; CDR3: CSVVDRALNTEAFF; J: TRBJ1-1; V: TRBV29-1; length: 14; D: TRBD1; size: -
DNA: TGCGCCAGCAGCCAAGAGGCGACTAGCAGCTTCACAGATACGCAGTATTTT; CDR3: CASSQEATSSFTDTQYF; J: TRBJ2-3; V: TRBV4-1; length: 17; D: TRBD2; size: few
DNA: TGCAGCGTTGAATGGCCAGGGAAAAATGAGCAGTTCTTC; CDR3: CSVEWPGKNEQFF; J: TRBJ2-1; V: TRBV29-1; length: 13; D: -; size: few
DNA: TGCAGCGTTGGGCAGGGGGCCCAAGAGACCCAGTACTTC; CDR3: CSVGQGAQETQYF; J: TRBJ2-5; V: TRBV29-1; length: 13; D: TRBD1; size: many